Listed below are T cell receptor beta chains from one sample, sequenced in a study of molecular identifiers for immune sequencing clone quantification. TCRdb reprocessed the PCR reads with MiXCR, giving one entry per CDR3 protein. The data hold some 590,000 distinct CDR3 sequences, with roughly 27% observed a single time. Input material: naive CD8+ T cells from blood, with Jurkat cell RNA spiked in. The receptors come from a human donor in good health. Some libraries in this study had Jurkat cell RNA spiked in. Each CDR3 is given with its conserved first and last residue. A D gene is named only where the DNA matches it firmly. Clone sizes are given selectively: once, few, many, or a class where the clone is expanded.

TRBJ1-3	once	TRBV7-2	.	CASSPGPPGNTIYF	TGTGCCAGCAGCCCCGGGCCACCCGGAAACACCATATATTTT
TRBJ2-7	many	TRBV27	TRBD1	CASSLVVQGAGEQYF	TGTGCCAGCAGTTTAGTAGTGCAGGGGGCCGGTGAGCAGTACTTC
TRBJ2-3	many	TRBV7-2	.	CASSSDSMTGDTQYF	TGTGCCAGCAGCTCCGACAGCATGACTGGAGATACGCAGTATTTT
TRBJ2-5	many	TRBV4-1	.	CASSQVGREETQYF	TGCGCCAGCAGCCAAGTGGGCAGGGAAGAGACCCAGTACTTC
TRBJ2-7	many	TRBV29-1	TRBD1	CSVARDRGSSYEQYF	TGCAGCGTTGCTCGGGACAGGGGGAGCTCCTACGAGCAGTACTTC
TRBJ2-7	.	TRBV7-9	TRBD2	CASSDKGLAGEQYF	TGTGCCAGCAGCGATAAGGGACTAGCCGGGGAGCAGTACTTC
TRBJ2-5	few	TRBV5-3	.	CASSLTLGETQYF	TGTGCCAGCAGCTTGACTCTAGGGGAGACCCAGTACTTC
TRBJ2-1	few	TRBV7-9	.	CASSSGFNEQFF	TGTGCCAGCAGCTCGGGGTTCAATGAGCAGTTCTTC
TRBJ2-1	.	TRBV6-6	.	CASSYQDEQFF	TGTGCCAGCTCCTATCAGGATGAGCAGTTCTTC
TRBJ1-1	.	TRBV7-9	TRBD1	CASSTGQPEAFF	TGTGCCAGCAGCACGGGACAGCCAGAAGCTTTCTTT
TRBJ2-5	.	TRBV30	TRBD2	CAWTSGQETQYF	TGTGCCTGGACTAGCGGACAAGAGACCCAGTACTTC
TRBJ2-7	few	TRBV7-9	.	CASSLGASAIYEQYF	TGTGCCAGCAGCTTGGGGGCTAGCGCCATCTACGAGCAGTACTTC
TRBJ1-2	many	TRBV14	.	CASSPYLDYGYTF	TGTGCCAGCAGCCCTTACCTTGACTATGGCTACACCTTC
TRBJ2-7	many	TRBV12-3/TRBV12-4	.	CASGHRIYEQYF	TGTGCCAGCGGACACAGAATCTACGAGCAGTACTTC
TRBJ2-7	.	TRBV29-1	.	CSVVTGYEQHF	TGCAGTGTTGTAACGGGGTACGAGCAGCACTTC
TRBJ2-2	.	TRBV27	TRBD1	CASSTTGAGELFF	TGTGCCAGCAGCACAACAGGGGCCGGGGAGCTGTTTTTT
TRBJ2-3	.	TRBV3-1	.	CASSQEVTPVDTQYF	TGTGCCAGCAGCCAAGAAGTGACCCCGGTAGATACGCAGTATTTT
TRBJ2-3	many	TRBV2	TRBD1	CASRDRVRDTQYF	TGTGCCAGCCGGGACAGGGTACGAGATACGCAGTATTTT
TRBJ2-7	few	TRBV11-2	TRBD1	CASSLAGTGFYEQYF	TGTGCCAGCAGCTTAGCCGGGACAGGGTTCTACGAGCAGTACTTC
TRBJ2-7	.	TRBV4-1	TRBD1	CASSQVNRGAYEQYF	TGCGCCAGCAGCCAAGTTAACAGGGGCGCCTACGAGCAGTACTTC
TRBJ2-7	many	TRBV3-1	TRBD1	CARGTGGYEQYF	TGTGCCCGCGGGACAGGGGGCTACGAGCAGTACTTC
TRBJ2-3	once	TRBV6-6	TRBD2	CASSSSDSGAATQYF	TGTGCCAGCAGTTCCTCGGATAGCGGGGCAGCTACGCAGTATTTT
TRBJ1-1	.	TRBV2	.	CASCDAREAFF	TGTGCCAGCTGCGACGCCCGTGAAGCTTTCTTT
TRBJ2-7	.	TRBV6-2/TRBV6-3	TRBD1	CASSYAFGTGLVEQYF	TGTGCCAGCAGTTATGCGTTTGGGACAGGGTTGGTCGAGCAGTACTTC
TRBJ2-3	many	TRBV6-5	TRBD2	CASSPSSGRGSDTQYF	TGTGCCAGCAGTCCCTCTAGCGGGAGAGGTTCAGATACGCAGTATTTT
TRBJ2-2	many	TRBV5-6	.	CASSFQTVSNTGELFF	TGTGCCAGCAGCTTTCAAACGGTTTCGAACACCGGGGAGCTGTTTTTT
TRBJ1-4	few	TRBV3-1	.	CASSQEVGATNEKLFF	TGTGCCAGCAGCCAAGAAGTCGGGGCAACTAATGAAAAACTGTTTTTT
TRBJ1-5	.	TRBV7-9	.	CASSSTGYSNQPQRF	TGTGCCAGCAGCTCTACAGGGTATAGCAATCAGCCCCAGCGTTTT
TRBJ2-7	.	TRBV9	TRBD2	CASSEVPSGRASEQYF	TGTGCCAGCAGCGAGGTGCCTAGCGGGAGGGCCAGCGAGCAGTACTTC
TRBJ2-6	many	TRBV27	.	CASTDSSGANVLTF	TGTGCCAGCACAGATAGCTCTGGGGCCAACGTCCTGACTTTC
TRBJ1-1	many	TRBV27	TRBD1	CASSYDRGLTEAFF	TGTGCCAGCAGTTACGACAGGGGGCTCACTGAAGCTTTCTTT